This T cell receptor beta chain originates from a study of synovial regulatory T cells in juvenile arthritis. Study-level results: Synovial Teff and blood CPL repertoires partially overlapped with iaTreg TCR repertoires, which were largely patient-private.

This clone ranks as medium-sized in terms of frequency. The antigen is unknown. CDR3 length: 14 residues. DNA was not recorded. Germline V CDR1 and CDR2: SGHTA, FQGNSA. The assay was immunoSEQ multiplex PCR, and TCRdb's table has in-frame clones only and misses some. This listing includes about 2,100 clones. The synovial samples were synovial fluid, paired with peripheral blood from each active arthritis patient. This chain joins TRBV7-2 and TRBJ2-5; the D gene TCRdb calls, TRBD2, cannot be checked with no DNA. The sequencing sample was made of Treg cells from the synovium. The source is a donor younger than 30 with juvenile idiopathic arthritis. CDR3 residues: CASSLGGSVYEQYF.